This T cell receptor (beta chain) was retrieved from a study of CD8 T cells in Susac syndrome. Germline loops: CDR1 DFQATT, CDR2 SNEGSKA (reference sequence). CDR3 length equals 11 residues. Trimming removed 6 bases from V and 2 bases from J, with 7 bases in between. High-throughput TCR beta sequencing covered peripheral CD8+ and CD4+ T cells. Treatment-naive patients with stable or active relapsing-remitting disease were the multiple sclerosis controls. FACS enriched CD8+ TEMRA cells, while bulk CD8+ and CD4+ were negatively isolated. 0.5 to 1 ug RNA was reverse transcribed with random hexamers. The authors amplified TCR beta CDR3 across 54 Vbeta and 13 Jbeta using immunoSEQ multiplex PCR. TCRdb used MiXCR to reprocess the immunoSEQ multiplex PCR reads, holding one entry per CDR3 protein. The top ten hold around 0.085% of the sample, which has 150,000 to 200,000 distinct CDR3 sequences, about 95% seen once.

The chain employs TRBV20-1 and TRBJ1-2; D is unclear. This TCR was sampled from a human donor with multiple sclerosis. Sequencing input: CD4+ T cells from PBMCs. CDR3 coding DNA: TGCAGTGCCCCAGAGAACTATGGCTACACCTTC. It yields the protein CSAPENYGYTF.